This record looks at one T cell receptor beta chain sequence and its context. Antigen specificity is unknown. This record comes from a study of cytomegalovirus exposure and HLA in healthy donors. This CDR3 is 18 amino acids long. V lost 0 bases and J lost 5, with 21 bases in between. Germline loops: CDR1 SGHDT, CDR2 YYEEEE. PCR employed 60 Vbeta and 13 Jbeta primers. The table came from immunoSEQ multiplex PCR; TCRdb's copy has only in-frame clones and leaves some out. This repertoire shows approximately 110,000 clones, approximately 70% found once; its top ten account for just over 8.5%. The study, taken as a whole, reports: Cytomegalovirus association was assigned to 150 to 200 TCR beta chains.

Sequencing was performed on PBMCs. This TCR derives from a man younger than 45 in good health and CMV-seropositive. The chain has TRBV5-6 and TRBJ2-1; D may be TRBD1 (6 bases). The CDR3: CASSLAGSYRVDHNEQFF. In DNA, the CDR3 is TGTGCCAGCAGCTTGGCGGGTAGTTACAGGGTCGACCACAATGAGCAGTTCTTC.